Below, one T cell receptor beta chain is given with its context. The germline V gene has CDR1 SGHDT and CDR2 YYEEEE. The CDR3 is made up of 17 amino acids. The sample is drawn from a study of cytomegalovirus exposure and HLA in healthy donors. PCR amplification relied on 60 Vbeta primers (plus 13 Jbeta primers). Using immunoSEQ multiplex PCR, the repertoire was profiled, and TCRdb retains in-frame clones only, with some absent. The sample's table shows roughly 100,000 clones. Sequenced: PBMCs. The chain combines TRBV5-6 with TRBJ2-5; 9 positions match TRBD2. TRBJ2-7 explains the end of the DNA better; the J call may be wrong. The source of this sequence is a man between 35 and 55 years old in good health and CMV-seronegative. CDR3 loop: CASSPSPTSGPSYEQYF. Here the CDR3 DNA reads TGTGCCAGCAGCCCATCCCCGACTAGCGGACCTTCCTACGAGCAGTACTTC.